The sequence of this TCR beta chain was determined in a study of CD8 T cells in ankylosing spondylitis. The CDR3 covers 12 residues. Germline V CDR1 and CDR2: DFQATT, SNEGSKA (reference sequence). With 5 bases removed from V and 4 bases from J, the gap between germline ends came to 11 bases. TCRdb used MiXCR to reprocess the 5' RACE reads, holding one entry per CDR3 protein. This table has approximately 150,000 distinct CDR3 sequences, 25% to 35% appearing once. By its share, this clonotype is medium-sized (0.01 to 0.1%). The sample comprised synovial fluid, either unsorted or a sorted T cell fraction (not recorded which). The source is a male donor with ankylosing spondylitis. V is TRBV20-1 and J is TRBJ1-2, with a weak D call TRBD1 (5 bases). The CDR3 bases are TGCAGTGCTCCCCCCGGGGCCTATGGCTACACCTTC. Amino acid sequence: CSAPPGAYGYTF.